The 2 T cell receptor beta chains below come from one sample, sequenced in a study of T cells in Graves' hyperthyroidism and ophthalmopathy. Amplified TCR beta CDR3 regions came from RNA transcripts. An initial round of RT-PCR targeting the TCR CDR3 relied on the HTBI primer set. TCRdb recomputed calls from the multiplex PCR reads with MiXCR, one row per CDR3 protein. The table includes about 480,000 distinct CDR3 sequences, less than 25% detected once. Material for sequencing was blood. These receptors originate from a woman in her 30s with Graves' ophthalmopathy.

The V gene is TRBV6-1, the J gene TRBJ2-7, with D perhaps matching TRBD1 (6 bases). This CDR3 is built from 14 residues. V lost 6 bases and J lost 1, with 13 bases in between. In germline, CDR1 is MNHNS, CDR2 SASEGT. The DNA of the CDR3 is TGTGCCAGCAGCCGGACAGATTATTCCTACGAGCAGTACTTC. Translating gives CASSRTDYSYEQYF.

There are many counts of this clonotype. V gene TRBV7-2 combines with J gene TRBJ1-2; possible D gene TRBD1, 6 bases. Trimming left V 5 bases short and J 4 bases short, with 17 bases between. The CDR3 covers 15 residues. Germline CDR1 and CDR2: SGHTA and FQGNSA. In nucleotides, the CDR3 is TGTGCCAGCAGCAAGTACGGGTTAGGGGGCTATGGCTACACCTTC. Its protein product is CASSKYGLGGYGYTF.